The 13 T cell receptor beta chains given below trace back to one sample, sequenced in a study of blood T cell repertoires in COVID-19. Only in-frame clones appear in the TCRdb table, and some are missing; sequencing was by immunoSEQ multiplex PCR. Found here are 70,000 to 95,000 clones, about four fifths of them singletons; the top ten hold around 12%. Sample: peripheral blood. Every receptor here comes from a woman in her thirties or forties with active or convalescent COVID-19.

The rearrangement joins TRBV19 to TRBJ1-3; 7 bases are shared with TRBD1. Looked up from germline, CDR1 is LNHDA and CDR2 is SQIVND (reference sequence). Trimming cost V 8 bases and J 0 bases; bases outside gene matches: 7. CDR3 length: 15 amino acids. This chain's CDR3 is CASGEQGSSGNTIYF. The DNA of the CDR3 is TGTGCCAGTGGAGAACAGGGGTCCTCTGGAAACACCATATATTTT. The full variable domain, rest sourced from reference TRBV19 and TRBJ1-3, is DGGITQSPKYLFRKEGQNVTLSCEQNLNHDAMYWYRQDPGQGLRLIYYSQIVNDFQKGDIAEGYSVSREKKESFPLTVTSAQKNPTAFYLCASGEQGSSGNTIYFGEGSWLTVV.

The chain recombines TRBV6-2 or TRBV6-3 with TRBJ1-1; unclear D gene. Per the germline V gene, CDR1 is MNHEY and CDR2 is SVGEGT. The V gene lost 4 bases and the J gene lost 3 bases, with 15 bases spanning the gap. CDR3 length: 15 residues. In DNA, the CDR3 is TGTGCCAGCAGTTTACAGACCCAGGTGCACACTGAAGCTTTCTTT. The encoded protein is CASSLQTQVHTEAFF.

The J gene is TRBJ2-7, the V gene TRBV5-6; 9 nucleotides match TRBD2. Germline-derived CDR1 and CDR2 are SGHDT and YYEEEE. The V segment lost 5 bases and the J segment 4 bases; nucleotides outside the gene matches: 10. The CDR3 totals 15 residues. This CDR3 is CASSLRWRGGYEQYF. The CDR3 region has the DNA TGTGCCAGCAGTTTGCGTTGGCGGGGGGGGTACGAGCAGTACTTC.

In this sample, this clone turned up a few times. V and J are TRBV11-1 and TRBJ2-5; maybe TRBD2 (6 bases). Germline lookup yields CDR1 SGHAT and CDR2 FQDESV (reference sequence). The CDR3 covers 14 residues. Trimming left V 5 bases short and J 3 bases short, with 13 bases between. CDR3 in amino acids: CASSRLERKETQYF. CDR3 sequence (DNA): TGTGCCAGCAGCCGACTAGAACGGAAAGAGACCCAGTACTTC.

The J gene is TRBJ1-1, the V gene TRBV12-3 or TRBV12-4, with D hard to call. CDR3 length: 11 residues. The V and J ends lost 1 base and 8 bases respectively, with 5 bases between them. The CDR3 here is CASSLGGEAFF. The CDR3 nucleotides read TGTGCCAGCAGTTTAGGCGGAGAAGCTTTCTTT.

This clone is a singleton in its sample. V usage is TRBV9 and J usage is TRBJ2-3; 12 bases align to TRBD2. The CDR3 runs 16 residues. V was clipped by 2 bases and J by 3 bases; unmatched bases: 4. Per germline, CDR1 SGDLS and CDR2 YYNGEE. This CDR3 is CASSVLAGGITDTQYF. CDR3 DNA sequence: TGTGCCAGCAGCGTCCTAGCGGGGGGGATAACAGATACGCAGTATTTT. The variable domain in full, completed from reference TRBV9 and TRBJ2-3, reads DSGVTQTPKHLITATGQRVTLRCSPRSGDLSVYWYQQSLDQGLQFLIQYYNGEERAKGNILERFSAQQFPDLHSELNLSSLELGDSALYFCASSVLAGGITDTQYFGPGTRLTVL.

The rearrangement links TRBV7-9 to TRBJ2-3; D gene unclear. Germline V gene sequence: CDR1 SEHNR, CDR2 FQNEAQ (reference sequence). The CDR3 totals 17 residues. V gave up 0 bases and J gave up 0 bases, with 13 bases separating them. CDR3 sequence: CASSLAGLITSTDTQYF. The CDR3 DNA reads as TGTGCCAGCAGCTTAGCGGGCTTAATTACTAGCACAGATACGCAGTATTTT.

The chain combines TRBV10-1 with TRBJ2-7, with 8 bases identical to TRBD1. Losses at the gene ends were 5 bases for V and 5 bases for J; bases not matched to a gene: 5. CDR1 WNHNN and CDR2 SYGVQD come from the germline V gene (reference sequence). The CDR3 length is 13 residues. The CDR3 bases are TGCGCCAGCAGTACCAACAGGGGGGACGAGCAGTACTTC. As protein: CASSTNRGDEQYF.

V is TRBV10-3 and J is TRBJ2-5, with TRBD2 matching 12 bases. J gave up 6 bases and V 0 bases, and 5 bases lay outside the gene matches. The CDR3 totals 16 residues. CDR1 and CDR2 from the germline V gene are ENHRY and SYGVKD. The CDR3 reads CAISESRTSGVKTQYF. CDR3 coding DNA: TGTGCCATCAGTGAGTCGCGGACTAGCGGGGTTAAGACCCAGTACTTC.

The gene calls are TRBV30 and TRBJ1-2; 7 bases are shared with TRBD1. Germline V gives CDR1 GTSNPN, CDR2 SVGIG (reference sequence). J was trimmed by 5 bases and V by 4 bases; bases with no gene match: 7. The CDR3 consists of 13 residues. The CDR3 region is CAWTRGGEYGYTF. The CDR3 DNA follows: TGTGCCTGGACGAGAGGGGGCGAGTATGGCTACACCTTC.

This clone was detected once. Sequence at one end of the junction differs from germline and may be a read error. The chain couples TRBV20-1 to TRBJ2-7; D is possibly TRBD2 (5 bases). The CDR3 extends over 10 amino acids. Germline values: CDR1 DFQATT, CDR2 SNEGSKA (reference sequence). The CDR3 coding sequence is TGCAGTGCTAGATCGGGAAGTGAGAACTTC. Translating gives CSARSGSENF.

The chain uses TRBV7-2 and TRBJ2-3, with 7 bases aligning to TRBD2. Germline V gene sequence: CDR1 SGHTA, CDR2 FQGNSA. V lost 1 base and J lost 2; bases outside the gene matches: 12. This CDR3 has 18 amino acids. CDR3: CASSLVPPSGDPTDTQYF. CDR3 nucleotides: TGTGCCAGCAGCTTAGTCCCCCCTAGCGGTGACCCCACAGATACGCAGTATTTT.

The chain joins TRBV7-3 to TRBJ2-7; 10 nucleotides line up with TRBD2. In germline, CDR1 is SGHTA, CDR2 FQGTGA. The CDR3 totals 14 residues. Trimming removed 4 bases from V and 7 bases from J; junction bases left unmatched: 7. DNA of the CDR3: TGTGCCAGCAGCTCGTCTAGCGGGAGTAAGGAGCAGTACTTC. It specifies CASSSSSGSKEQYF. The full variable domain, its missing parts supplied by reference TRBV7-3 and TRBJ2-7, is GAGVSQTPSNKVTEKGKYVELRCDPISGHTALYWYRQSLGQGPEFLIYFQGTGAADDSGLPNDRFFAVRPEGSVSTLKIQRTERGDSAVYLCASSSSSGSKEQYFGPGTRLTVT.